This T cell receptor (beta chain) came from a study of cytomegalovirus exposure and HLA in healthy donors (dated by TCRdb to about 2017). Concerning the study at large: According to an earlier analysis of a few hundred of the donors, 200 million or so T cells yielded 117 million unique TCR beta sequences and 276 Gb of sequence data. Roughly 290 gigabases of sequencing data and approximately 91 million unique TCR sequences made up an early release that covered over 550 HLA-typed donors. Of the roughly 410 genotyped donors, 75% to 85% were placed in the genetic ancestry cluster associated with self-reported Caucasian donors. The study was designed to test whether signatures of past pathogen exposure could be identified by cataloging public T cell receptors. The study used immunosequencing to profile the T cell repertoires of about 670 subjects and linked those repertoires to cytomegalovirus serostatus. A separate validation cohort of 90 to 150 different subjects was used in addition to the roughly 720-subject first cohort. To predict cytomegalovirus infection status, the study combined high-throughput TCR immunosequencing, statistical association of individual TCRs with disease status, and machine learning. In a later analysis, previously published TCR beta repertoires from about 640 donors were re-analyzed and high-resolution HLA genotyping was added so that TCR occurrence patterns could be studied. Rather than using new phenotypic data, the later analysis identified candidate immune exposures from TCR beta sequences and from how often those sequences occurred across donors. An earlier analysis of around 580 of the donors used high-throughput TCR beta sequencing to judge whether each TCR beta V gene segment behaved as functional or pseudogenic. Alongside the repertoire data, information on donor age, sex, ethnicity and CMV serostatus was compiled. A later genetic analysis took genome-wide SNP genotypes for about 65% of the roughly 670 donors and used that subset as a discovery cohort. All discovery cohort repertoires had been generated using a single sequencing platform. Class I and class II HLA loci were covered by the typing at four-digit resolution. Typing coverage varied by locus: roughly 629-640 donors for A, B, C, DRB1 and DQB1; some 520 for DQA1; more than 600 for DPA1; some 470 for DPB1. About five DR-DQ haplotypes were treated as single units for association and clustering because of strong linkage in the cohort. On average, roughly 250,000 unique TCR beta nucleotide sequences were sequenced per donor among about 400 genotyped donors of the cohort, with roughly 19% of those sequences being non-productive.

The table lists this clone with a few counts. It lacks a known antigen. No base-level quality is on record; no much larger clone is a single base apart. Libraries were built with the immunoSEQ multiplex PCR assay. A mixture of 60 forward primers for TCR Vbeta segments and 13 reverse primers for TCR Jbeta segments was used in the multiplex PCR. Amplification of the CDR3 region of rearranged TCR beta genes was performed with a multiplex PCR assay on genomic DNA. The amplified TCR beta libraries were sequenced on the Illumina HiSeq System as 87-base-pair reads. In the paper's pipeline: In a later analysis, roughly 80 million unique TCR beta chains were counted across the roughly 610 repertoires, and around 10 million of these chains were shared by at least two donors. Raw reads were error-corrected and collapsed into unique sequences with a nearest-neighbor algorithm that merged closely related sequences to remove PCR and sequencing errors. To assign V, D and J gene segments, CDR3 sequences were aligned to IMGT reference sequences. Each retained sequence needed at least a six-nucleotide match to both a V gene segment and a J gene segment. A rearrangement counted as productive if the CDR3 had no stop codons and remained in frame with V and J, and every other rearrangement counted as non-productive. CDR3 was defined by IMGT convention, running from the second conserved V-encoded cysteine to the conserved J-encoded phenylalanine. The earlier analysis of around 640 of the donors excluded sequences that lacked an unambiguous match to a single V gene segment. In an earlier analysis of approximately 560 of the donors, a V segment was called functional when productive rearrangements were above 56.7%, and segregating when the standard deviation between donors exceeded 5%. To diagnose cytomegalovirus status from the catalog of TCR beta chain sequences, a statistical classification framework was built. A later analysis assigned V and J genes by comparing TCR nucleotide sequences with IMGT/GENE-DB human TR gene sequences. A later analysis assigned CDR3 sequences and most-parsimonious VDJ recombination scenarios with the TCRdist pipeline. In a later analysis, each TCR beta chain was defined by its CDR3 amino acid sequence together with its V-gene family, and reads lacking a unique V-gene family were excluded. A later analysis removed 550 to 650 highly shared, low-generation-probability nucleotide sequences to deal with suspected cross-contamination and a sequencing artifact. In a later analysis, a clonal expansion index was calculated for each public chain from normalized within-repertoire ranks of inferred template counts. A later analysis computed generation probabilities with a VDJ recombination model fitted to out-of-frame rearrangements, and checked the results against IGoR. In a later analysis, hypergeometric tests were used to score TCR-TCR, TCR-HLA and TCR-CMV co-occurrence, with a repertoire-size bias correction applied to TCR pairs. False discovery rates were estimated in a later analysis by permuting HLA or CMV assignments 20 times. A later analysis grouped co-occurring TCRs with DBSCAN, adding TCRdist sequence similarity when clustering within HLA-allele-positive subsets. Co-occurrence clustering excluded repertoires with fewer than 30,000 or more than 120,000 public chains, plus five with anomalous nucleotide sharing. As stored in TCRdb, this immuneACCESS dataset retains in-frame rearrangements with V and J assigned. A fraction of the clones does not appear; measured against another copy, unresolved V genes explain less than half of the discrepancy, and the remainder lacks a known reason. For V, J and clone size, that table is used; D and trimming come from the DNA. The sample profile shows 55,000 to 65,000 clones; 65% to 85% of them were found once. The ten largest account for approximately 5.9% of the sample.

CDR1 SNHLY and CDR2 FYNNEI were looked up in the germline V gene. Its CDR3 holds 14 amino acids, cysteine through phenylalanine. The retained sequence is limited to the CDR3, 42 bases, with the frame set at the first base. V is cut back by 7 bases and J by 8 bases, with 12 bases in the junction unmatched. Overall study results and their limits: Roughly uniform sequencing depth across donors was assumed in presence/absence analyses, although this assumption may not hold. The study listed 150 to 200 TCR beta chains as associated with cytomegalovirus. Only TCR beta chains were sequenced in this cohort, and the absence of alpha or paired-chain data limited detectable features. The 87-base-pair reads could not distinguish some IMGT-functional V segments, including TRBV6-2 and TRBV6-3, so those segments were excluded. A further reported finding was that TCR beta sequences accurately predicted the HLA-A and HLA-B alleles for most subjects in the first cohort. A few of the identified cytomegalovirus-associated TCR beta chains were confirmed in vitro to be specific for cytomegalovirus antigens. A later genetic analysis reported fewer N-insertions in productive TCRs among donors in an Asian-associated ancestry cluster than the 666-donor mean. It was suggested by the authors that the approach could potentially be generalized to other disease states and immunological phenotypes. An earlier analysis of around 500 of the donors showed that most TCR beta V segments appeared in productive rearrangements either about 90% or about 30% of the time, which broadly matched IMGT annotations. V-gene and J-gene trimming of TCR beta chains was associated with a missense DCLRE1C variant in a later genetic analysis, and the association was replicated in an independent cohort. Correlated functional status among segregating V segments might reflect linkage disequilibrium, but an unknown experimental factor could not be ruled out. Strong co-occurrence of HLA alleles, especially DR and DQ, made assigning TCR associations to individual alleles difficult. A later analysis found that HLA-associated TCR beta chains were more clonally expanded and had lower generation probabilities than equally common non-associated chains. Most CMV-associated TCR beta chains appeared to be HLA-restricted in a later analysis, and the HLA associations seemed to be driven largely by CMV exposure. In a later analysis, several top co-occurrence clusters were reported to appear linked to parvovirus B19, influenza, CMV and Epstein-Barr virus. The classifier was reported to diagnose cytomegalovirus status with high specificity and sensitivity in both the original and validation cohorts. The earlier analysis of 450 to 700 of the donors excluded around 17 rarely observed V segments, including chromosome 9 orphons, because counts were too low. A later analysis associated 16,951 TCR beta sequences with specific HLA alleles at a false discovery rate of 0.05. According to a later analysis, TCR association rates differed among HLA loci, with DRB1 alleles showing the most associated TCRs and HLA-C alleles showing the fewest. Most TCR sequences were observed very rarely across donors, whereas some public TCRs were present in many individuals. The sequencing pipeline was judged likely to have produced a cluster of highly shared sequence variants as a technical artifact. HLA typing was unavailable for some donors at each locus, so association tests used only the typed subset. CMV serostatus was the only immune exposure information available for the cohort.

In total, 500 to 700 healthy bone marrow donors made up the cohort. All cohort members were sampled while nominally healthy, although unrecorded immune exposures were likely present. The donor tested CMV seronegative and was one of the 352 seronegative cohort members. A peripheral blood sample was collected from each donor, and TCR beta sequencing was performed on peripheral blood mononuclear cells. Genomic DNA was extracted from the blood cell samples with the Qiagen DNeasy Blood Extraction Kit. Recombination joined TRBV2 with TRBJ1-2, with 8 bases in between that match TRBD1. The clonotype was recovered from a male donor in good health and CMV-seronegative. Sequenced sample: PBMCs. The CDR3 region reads CASTLPGGAWGYTF. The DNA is TGTGCCAGCACCTTGCCAGGGGGCGCTTGGGGCTACACCTTC. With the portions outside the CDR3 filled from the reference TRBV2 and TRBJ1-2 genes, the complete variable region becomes EPEVTQTPSHQVTQMGQEVILRCVPISNHLYFYWYRQILGQKVEFLVSFYNNEISEKSEIFDDQFSVERPDGSNFTLKIRSTKLEDSAMYFCASTLPGGAWGYTFGSGTRLTVV.